This T cell receptor (beta chain) is drawn from a study of blood T cell repertoires in COVID-19. The method was immunoSEQ multiplex PCR; TCRdb's version includes in-frame clones alone and lacks a portion of them. The table shows under 45,000 clones, with around 85% occurring only once. Sequencing input: peripheral blood. This receptor was obtained from a middle-aged man with active COVID-19.

DNA of the CDR3: TGTGCCAGCAGCTATACAGGGGCTGGGGCCAACGTCCTGACTTTC. Translating it yields CASSYTGAGANVLTF. The genes are TRBV5-5 and TRBJ2-6; TRBD1 agrees at 7 bases. V shed 3 bases, J shed 2 bases, and the junction held 2 bases outside the gene matches. The CDR3 extends over 15 amino acids. Per the germline V gene, CDR1 is SGHKS and CDR2 is YYEKEE (reference sequence).